The 23 T cell receptor beta chains in this list originate from one sample, sequenced in a study of liver allograft versus peripheral blood T cells. About the research overall: Transplanted-liver T cell receptor repertoires were compared with recipients' peripheral blood repertoires.

TCRdb reprocessed the reads via MiXCR and lists one record per CDR3 protein. The profile shows around 13,000 distinct CDR3 sequences, roughly 28% of them singletons. All receptors derive from a human patient who had a liver transplant. These T cells may partly come from the graft donor.

The V gene is TRBV18, the J gene TRBJ1-4, with 7 positions matching TRBD1. The CDR3 loop spans 13 amino acids. Germline CDR1 KGHSH, CDR2 LQKENI. V dropped 5 bases and J dropped 8; count of bases not matched to a gene: 5. The CDR3, as DNA: TGTGCCAGCTCAGGACAGGAGGGAGAAAAACTGTTTTTT. Amino acids: CASSGQEGEKLFF.

By sample fraction, this clonotype is medium-sized (0.01 to 0.1%). The V gene is TRBV5-4, the J gene TRBJ1-1, with D possibly TRBD1 on 5 matching bases. CDR1 and CDR2 (germline): SGHNT, YYREEE (reference sequence). The CDR3 has 14 residues. V shed 5 bases and J shed 4 bases, with 15 bases lying between them. CDR3 bases: TGTGCCAGCAGTTCCGCGAGAAGGGGCACTGAAGCTTTCTTT. This translates into CASSSARRGTEAFF. Full variable domain (rest looked up from reference TRBV5-4 and TRBJ1-1): ETGVTQSPTHLIKTRGQQVTLRCSSQSGHNTVSWYQQALGQGPQFIFQYYREEENGRGNFPPRFSGLQFPNYSSELNVNALELDDSALYLCASSSARRGTEAFFGQGTRLTVV.

The chain joins TRBV19 to TRBJ2-7; either TRBD1 or TRBD2 may supply D (5 bases each). The CDR3 has 15 amino acids. Trimming took off 3 bases at V and 4 bases at J, with 16 bases between the two ends. CDR1 is LNHDA, CDR2 SQIVND, per germline (reference sequence). The CDR3 is CASSMGQGVEYEQYF. In DNA form, the CDR3 reads TGTGCCAGTAGTATGGGCCAGGGAGTTGAATACGAGCAGTACTTC.

This clonotype came up many times. This chain links TRBV6-5 with TRBJ2-7; TRBD1 matches at 9 bases. V trimming: 0 bases; J trimming: 4 bases; junction bases outside the gene matches: 10. Germline lookup yields CDR1 MNHEY and CDR2 SVGAGI. This CDR3 is 17 amino acids long. The CDR3 DNA is TGTGCCAGCAGTTACTCGAGTGTTGGGACAGGGCATTACGAGCAGTACTTC. Its translation is CASSYSSVGTGHYEQYF.

In this sample, this clonotype is medium-sized. This sequence joins TRBV18 and TRBJ2-1; 9 bases are a match to TRBD2. The CDR3 contains 16 residues. Germline lookup yields CDR1 KGHSH and CDR2 LQKENI. J lost 2 bases, V lost 4 bases, and 6 bases had no gene match. The CDR3 region is CASSLVAGDTYNEQFF. For the CDR3, the DNA is TGTGCCAGCTCACTGGTAGCGGGAGACACCTACAATGAGCAGTTCTTC. The variable domain in full, completed from reference TRBV18 and TRBJ2-1, reads NAGVMQNPRHLVRRRGQEARLRCSPMKGHSHVYWYRQLPEEGLKFMVYLQKENIIDESGMPKERFSAEFPKEGPSILRIQQVVRGDSAAYFCASSLVAGDTYNEQFFGPGTRLTVL.

This clonotype has only one observation. The chain's CDR3 is CSARRGPSSSYNEQFF. DNA of the CDR3: TGCAGTGCTAGGAGGGGACCCTCGAGCTCCTACAATGAGCAGTTCTTC. This sequence joins TRBV20-1 and TRBJ2-1, with D tentatively TRBD1 or TRBD2 (5 bases each). The CDR3 consists of 16 residues. The germline gives CDR1 DFQATT, CDR2 SNEGSKA (reference sequence). Trimming shortened V by 3 bases and J by 0 bases, and 15 bases separated the two germline ends.

The chain joins TRBV11-2 to TRBJ2-5; weak D call: TRBD1 (6 bases). Germline lookup yields CDR1 SGHAT and CDR2 FQNNGV. The CDR3 loop spans 17 amino acids. V was shortened by 1 base and J by 3 bases, with 18 bases between the two germline ends. CDR3 bases: TGTGCCAGCAGCTTAGGGCCCCCAGGGGCCGGTGAAGAGACCCAGTACTTC. Residues: CASSLGPPGAGEETQYF.

By sample fraction, this clonotype is medium-sized. This chain uses TRBV10-3 with TRBJ2-1; 10 positions match TRBD2. The junction had 7 bases not matched to a gene; V was cut back by 6 bases and J by 8 bases. The V gene's germline CDR1 is ENHRY and CDR2 SYGVKD. The CDR3 totals 14 residues. CDR3 DNA: TGTGCCATCAGGGAGCGGGGGGGCCTACATGAGCAGTTCTTC. Translation: CAIRERGGLHEQFF.

This clonotype was found many times. The CDR3 bases are TGTGCCAGCAGCTTCGTAGACAGCTCCTATAATTCACCCCTCCACTTT. It specifies CASSFVDSSYNSPLHF. The chain combines TRBV5-6 with TRBJ1-6; D is perhaps TRBD1 (5 bases). There are 16 residues in the CDR3. Germline CDR1 is SGHDT and CDR2 is YYEEEE. Trimming left V 2 bases short and J 0 bases short, with 9 bases between.

This clonotype is labeled medium-sized (0.01 to 0.1%). This chain links TRBV28 with TRBJ1-4; possibly TRBD1 for D (6 bases). The V gene lost 6 bases and the J gene lost 5 bases, with 22 bases spanning the gap. The CDR3 has 17 residues. Germline loops: CDR1 MDHEN, CDR2 SYDVKM. For the CDR3, the DNA is TGTGCCAGCAGCTTGCCGATAACCGGGACACGGAATGAAAAACTGTTTTTT. Amino acid sequence: CASSLPITGTRNEKLFF. Filled out from reference TRBV28 and TRBJ1-4, the complete variable domain reads DVKVTQSSRYLVKRTGEKVFLECVQDMDHENMFWYRQDPGLGLRLIYFSYDVKMKEKGDIPEGYSVSREKKERFSLILESASTNQTSMYLCASSLPITGTRNEKLFFGSGTQLSVL.

Only a few counts were recorded for this clonotype. The gene calls are TRBV28 and TRBJ1-5, with unresolved D. Trimming cost V 3 bases and J 0 bases, with 12 bases left between them. Germline loops: CDR1 MDHEN, CDR2 SYDVKM. The CDR3 is 16 residues long. The CDR3 reads CASSLISPYSNQPQHF. CDR3 sequence (DNA): TGTGCCAGCAGTTTGATTAGCCCGTATAGCAATCAGCCCCAGCATTTT.

This clonotype came up many times. The chain combines TRBV19 with TRBJ2-5; 11 positions agree with TRBD2. J lost 5 bases, V lost 9 bases, and 8 bases had no gene match. This CDR3 comprises 14 residues. CDR1 and CDR2 (germline): LNHDA, SQIVND (reference sequence). The CDR3 region has the DNA TGTGCCAGCCAACTAGCGGGAGCGGGGGAGACCCAGTACTTC. It codes for CASQLAGAGETQYF.

V usage is TRBV7-2 and J usage is TRBJ1-6, with no clear D. In germline, CDR1 is SGHTA, CDR2 FQGNSA. The CDR3 totals 15 residues. Between the trimmed V and J ends, which lost 3 bases and 7 bases, there was a span of 13 bases. The CDR3 bases are TGTGCCAGCAGCTTCGGGTCTAATCTGAATTCACCCCTCCACTTT. This sequence encodes CASSFGSNLNSPLHF.

At least ten counts were recorded for this clonotype. The V call is TRBV19, the J call TRBJ2-7; D is unresolved. V lost 4 bases to trimming and J lost 1 base, with 11 bases between them. Germline loops: CDR1 LNHDA, CDR2 SQIVND (reference sequence). The CDR3 is 14 residues long. CDR3 residues: CASSRATASYEQYF. CDR3 sequence (DNA): TGTGCCAGTAGTAGGGCTACCGCTTCCTACGAGCAGTACTTC.

This clonotype was detected only a few times. The rearrangement uses TRBV14 and TRBJ1-1; D not certain. The CDR3 covers 16 residues. Trimming stripped 2 bases from V and 0 bases from J, with 13 bases between. The germline gives CDR1 SGHDN, CDR2 FVKESK. The CDR3 protein is CASSQSDRSMNTEAFF. CDR3 nucleotide sequence: TGTGCCAGCAGCCAAAGCGACCGTTCAATGAACACTGAAGCTTTCTTT.

Of note for this clonotype: A read error may be the cause here, since a much bigger clone is one base away. The chain uses TRBV6-5 and TRBJ2-7, with 8 bases fitting TRBD1. Looked up from germline, CDR1 is MNHEY and CDR2 is SVGAGI. J was trimmed by 3 bases and V by 6 bases; bases with no gene match: 13. The CDR3 sequence is 16 residues long. The CDR3 DNA reads as TGTGCCAGCAGAGCCGTGGGGGCAGGGGGCATCTACGAGCAGTACTTC. This codes for CASRAVGAGGIYEQYF.

There are a few counts of this clonotype. The chain couples TRBV5-6 to TRBJ1-5; 9 nucleotides agree with TRBD1. The CDR3 covers 16 residues. The ends lost 2 bases at V and 7 bases at J; junction bases unmatched: 10. CDR1 is SGHDT and CDR2 is YYEEEE in the germline V gene. The CDR3 sequence is CASSFEQGARRQPQHF. The CDR3 nucleotides read TGTGCCAGCAGCTTTGAACAGGGGGCGCGCCGCCAGCCCCAGCATTTT.

This clonotype occurred a few times. The chain has TRBV28 and TRBJ2-1, with unresolved D. This CDR3 has 11 residues. V shed 8 bases and J shed 15 bases, with 17 bases lying between them. The V gene's germline CDR1 is MDHEN and CDR2 SYDVKM. The CDR3 is CASSGYVDWFF. The DNA for the CDR3 is TGTGCCAGCTCCGGCTACGTCGATTGGTTCTTC. Drawing the rest from reference TRBV28 and TRBJ2-1, the complete variable domain is DVKVTQSSRYLVKRTGEKVFLECVQDMDHENMFWYRQDPGLGLRLIYFSYDVKMKEKGDIPEGYSVSREKKERFSLILESASTNQTSMYLCASSGYVDWFFGPGTRLTVL.

This clonotype is termed medium-sized (0.01 to 0.1%). The V and J genes are TRBV6-1 and TRBJ1-2, with 8 bases matching TRBD1. This CDR3 has 16 residues. Germline V CDR1 and CDR2: MNHNS, SASEGT. With V trimmed by 4 bases and J by 0 bases, 7 bases remained unmatched. The CDR3 protein is CASSAGQGQANYGYTF. The CDR3 DNA reads as TGTGCCAGCAGTGCCGGACAGGGTCAAGCTAACTATGGCTACACCTTC.

This clonotype was recorded once. A much larger clonotype is one base distant, so this may be a read error. The rearrangement joins TRBV28 to TRBJ1-2; D is ambiguous. CDR3 size: 12 residues. CDR1 is MDHEN, CDR2 SYDVKM, per germline. V dropped 7 bases and J dropped 5 bases, with 11 bases sitting between them. This CDR3 is CASTLSEYGYTF. CDR3 nucleotides: TGTGCCAGCACCTTATCGGAATATGGCTACACCTTC.

This clonotype was found many times. The chain recombines TRBV5-4 with TRBJ2-7; TRBD2 might be the D (7 bases). The germline V gene encodes CDR1 SGHNT and CDR2 YYREEE (reference sequence). Deletions cut 0 bases from V and 5 bases from J, with 27 bases between. CDR3 size: 19 residues. CDR3 amino acids: CASSLGPYHLGGGLDEQYF. For the CDR3, the DNA is TGTGCCAGCAGCTTGGGTCCCTATCACCTAGGGGGGGGGCTGGACGAGCAGTACTTC.

CDR3 loop: CASSPKNSGGHEQYF. CDR3 sequence (DNA): TGTGCCAGCTCACCGAAGAATAGCGGGGGCCACGAGCAGTACTTC. The genes are TRBV18 and TRBJ2-7, with 9 bases matching TRBD2. Trimming took 3 bases from V and 5 from J; bases not matched to a gene: 8. Looked up from germline, CDR1 is KGHSH and CDR2 is LQKENI. The CDR3 has 15 amino acids.

This chain joins TRBV20-1 and TRBJ2-2; 10 nucleotides line up with TRBD2. Germline-derived CDR1 and CDR2 are DFQATT and SNEGSKA (reference sequence). Germline trimming cut 7 bases from V and 7 bases from J; bases unmatched to any gene: 6. There are 13 residues in the CDR3. The CDR3 region is CSVSGRARGELFF. DNA for the CDR3: TGCAGTGTAAGCGGGAGGGCCCGCGGGGAGCTGTTTTTT.